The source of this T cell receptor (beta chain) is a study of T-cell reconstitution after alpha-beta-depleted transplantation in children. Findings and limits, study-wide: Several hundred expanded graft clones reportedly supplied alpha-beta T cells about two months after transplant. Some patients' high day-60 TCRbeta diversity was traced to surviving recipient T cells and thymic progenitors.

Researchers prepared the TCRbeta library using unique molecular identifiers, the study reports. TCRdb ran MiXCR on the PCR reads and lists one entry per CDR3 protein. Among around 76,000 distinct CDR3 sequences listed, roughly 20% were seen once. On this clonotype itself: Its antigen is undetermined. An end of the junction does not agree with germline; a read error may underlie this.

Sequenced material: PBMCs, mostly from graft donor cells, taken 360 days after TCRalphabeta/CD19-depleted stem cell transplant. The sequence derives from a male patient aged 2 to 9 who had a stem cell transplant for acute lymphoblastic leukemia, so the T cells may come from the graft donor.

Here the CDR3 DNA reads TGTGCCAGCAGTTGGCGGAGGGGGAACGCTGAAGCTTTCTTT. Translated: CASSWRRGNAEAFF. The genes are TRBV12-3 or TRBV12-4 and TRBJ1-1; a possible D gene is TRBD1 (6 bases). The CDR3 length is 14 residues.